This is a list of T cell receptor beta chains from one sample in a study of blood T cell repertoires in COVID-19. Assay used: immunoSEQ multiplex PCR; TCRdb lists only in-frame clones, some missing. The table has approximately 360,000 clones, 88% seen once. Sequencing used PBMCs or T cells enriched from blood (not recorded which). All receptors come from a woman in her thirties with acute COVID-19. CDR3s include the opening cysteine and the closing phenylalanine or tryptophan. D genes are given only for firm matches. Only some rows state a clone size, as once, few, many or a class for expanded clones.

>.|TRBV6-5|15|TRBJ1-5|.
CASTNPAGDGQPQHF
TGTGCCAGCACCAACCCAGCCGGGGATGGTCAGCCCCAGCATTTT
>.|TRBV19|13|TRBJ1-6|.
CASRVRELSPLHF
TGTGCCAGTAGAGTGCGGGAACTTTCACCCCTCCACTTT
>.|TRBV7-9|13|TRBJ1-2|.
CASSFGQLYGYTF
TGTGCCAGCAGCTTTGGACAGCTCTATGGCTACACCTTC
>.|TRBV19|16|TRBJ2-4|TRBD1
CASSEGTALAKNIQYF
TGTGCCAGTAGTGAAGGGACAGCTCTAGCCAAAAACATTCAGTACTTC
>.|TRBV20-1|13|TRBJ2-1|.
CSASDWQNNEQFF
TGCAGTGCTAGTGATTGGCAGAACAATGAGCAGTTCTTC
>few|TRBV13|14|TRBJ1-6|TRBD1
CASSPRTGDSPLHF
TGTGCCAGCAGCCCCCGGACAGGGGATTCACCCCTCCACTTT
>.|TRBV5-1|13|TRBJ1-2|.
CASSVDSYYGYTF
TGCGCCAGCAGCGTAGACAGCTACTATGGCTACACCTTC
>many|TRBV5-1|14|TRBJ2-7|.
CASSRTGGTYEQYF
TGCGCCAGCTCCCGGACAGGAGGGACCTACGAGCAGTACTTC
>.|TRBV5-6|17|TRBJ1-3|TRBD1
CASSHSLDRVAGNTIYF
TGTGCCAGCAGCCACTCACTGGACAGGGTTGCTGGAAACACCATATATTTT
>.|TRBV24-1|18|TRBJ2-5|TRBD2
CATSGWQGVAGAQETQYF
TGTGCCACCAGTGGATGGCAGGGGGTAGCGGGGGCCCAAGAGACCCAGTACTTC
>.|TRBV9|15|TRBJ1-6|.
CASSVQGNVNSPLHF
TGTGCCAGCAGCGTACAGGGGAATGTGAATTCACCCCTCCACTTT
>.|TRBV29-1|13|TRBJ1-2|TRBD1
CSVVGQGRYGYTF
TGCAGCGTTGTGGGACAGGGAAGGTATGGCTACACCTTC
>.|TRBV27|14|TRBJ2-1|TRBD1
CASRLTGGFNEQFF
TGTGCCAGCCGTTTGACAGGGGGATTCAATGAGCAGTTCTTC
>.|TRBV6-2/TRBV6-3|15|TRBJ2-7|.
CASSPSAGYTYEQYF
TGTGCCAGCAGCCCTTCTGCAGGTTACACCTACGAGCAGTACTTC
>.|TRBV4-3|14|TRBJ2-7|.
CASSQDTRSYEQYF
TGCGCCAGCAGCCAAGACACAAGAAGCTACGAGCAGTACTTC